The T cell receptor beta chain under discussion was sequenced for a study of identical twins. Study observations and caveats: Zero-insertion findings could be partly confounded by invariant cells (MAIT and iNKT cells).

MiXCR, run by TCRdb on the 5' RACE reads, gives a single entry per CDR3 protein. This sample has under 1 million distinct CDR3 sequences; 9% to 15% occur once, and the top ten carry about 1.5%. This clonotype came up a few times. Its antigen is still unknown. CDR3 size: 14 residues. The V gene lost 7 bases and the J gene lost 1 base, with 11 bases spanning the gap. Per the germline V gene, CDR1 is MDHEN and CDR2 is SYDVKM. These data were also reused for a study on yellow fever vaccine responses in identical twins.

This clonotype was obtained from a woman aged 18-30 years in good health. The chain carries TRBV28 and TRBJ2-4; a weak D match, TRBD2 (6 bases). The sequencing sample was made of PBMCs. CDR3 amino acids: CASKGGPAKNIQYF. Here the CDR3 DNA reads TGTGCCAGCAAAGGAGGGCCGGCCAAAAACATTCAGTACTTC.